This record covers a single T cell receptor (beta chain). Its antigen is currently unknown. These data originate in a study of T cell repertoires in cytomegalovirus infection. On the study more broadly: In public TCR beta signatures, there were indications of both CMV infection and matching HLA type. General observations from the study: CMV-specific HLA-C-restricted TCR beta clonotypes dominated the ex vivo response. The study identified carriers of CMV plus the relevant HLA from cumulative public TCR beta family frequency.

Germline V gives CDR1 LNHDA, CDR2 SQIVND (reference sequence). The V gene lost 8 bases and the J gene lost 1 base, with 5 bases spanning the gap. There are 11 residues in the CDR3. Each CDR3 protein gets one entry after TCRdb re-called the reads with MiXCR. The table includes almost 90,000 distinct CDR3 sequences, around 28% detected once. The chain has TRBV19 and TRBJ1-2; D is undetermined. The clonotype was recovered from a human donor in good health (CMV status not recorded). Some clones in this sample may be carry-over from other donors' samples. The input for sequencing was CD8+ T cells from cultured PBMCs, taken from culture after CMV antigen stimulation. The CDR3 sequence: CASSGNYGYTF. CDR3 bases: TGTGCCAGTTCTGGTAACTATGGCTACACCTTC.